In its sample, the clone carrying this T cell receptor (beta chain) was seen many times. Its target is unknown. TCR beta CDR3 region amplification was performed from RNA transcripts. An initial round of RT-PCR targeting the TCR CDR3 relied on the HTBI primer set. TCRdb reprocessed the multiplex PCR reads with MiXCR, giving one entry per CDR3 protein. Here the sample spans around 300,000 distinct CDR3 sequences, less than 30% being singletons. V lost 2 bases to trimming and J lost 3 bases; unmatched junction nucleotides: 5. The CDR3 is 15 amino acids. Per germline, CDR1 ENHRY and CDR2 SYGVKD. This sample was included in a study of T cells in Graves' hyperthyroidism and ophthalmopathy. Findings of the study overall: In the blood, most expanded thyroid clonotypes above 0.001 appeared as well.

Patients aged 18 to 65 had newly diagnosed hyperthyroidism lasting under 2 months. This TCR was recovered from a man aged 35 to 55 with Graves' hyperthyroidism that later progressed to Graves' ophthalmopathy. The chain joins TRBV10-3 to TRBJ1-1; TRBD1 aligns across 8 bases. Source material: blood. CDR3 nucleotide sequence: TGTGCCATCAGTGAGCGACAGGGGAGTTACACTGAAGCTTTCTTT. Protein sequence: CAISERQGSYTEAFF.